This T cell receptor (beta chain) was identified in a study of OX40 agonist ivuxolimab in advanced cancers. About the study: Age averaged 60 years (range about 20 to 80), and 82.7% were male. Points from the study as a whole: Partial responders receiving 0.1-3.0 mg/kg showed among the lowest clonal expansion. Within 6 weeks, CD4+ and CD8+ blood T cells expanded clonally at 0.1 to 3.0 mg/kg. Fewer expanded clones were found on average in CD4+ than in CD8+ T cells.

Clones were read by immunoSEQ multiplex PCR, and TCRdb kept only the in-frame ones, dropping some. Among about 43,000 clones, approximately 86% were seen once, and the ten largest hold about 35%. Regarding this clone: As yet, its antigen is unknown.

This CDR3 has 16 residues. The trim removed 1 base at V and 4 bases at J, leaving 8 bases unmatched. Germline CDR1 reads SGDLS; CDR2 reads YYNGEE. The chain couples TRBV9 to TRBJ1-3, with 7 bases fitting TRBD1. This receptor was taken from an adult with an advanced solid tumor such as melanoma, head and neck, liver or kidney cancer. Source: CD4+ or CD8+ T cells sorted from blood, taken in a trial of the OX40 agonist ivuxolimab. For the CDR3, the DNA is TGTGCCAGCAGCGTATCGGGACAGACCTTGGGAAACACCATATATTTT. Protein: CASSVSGQTLGNTIYF.